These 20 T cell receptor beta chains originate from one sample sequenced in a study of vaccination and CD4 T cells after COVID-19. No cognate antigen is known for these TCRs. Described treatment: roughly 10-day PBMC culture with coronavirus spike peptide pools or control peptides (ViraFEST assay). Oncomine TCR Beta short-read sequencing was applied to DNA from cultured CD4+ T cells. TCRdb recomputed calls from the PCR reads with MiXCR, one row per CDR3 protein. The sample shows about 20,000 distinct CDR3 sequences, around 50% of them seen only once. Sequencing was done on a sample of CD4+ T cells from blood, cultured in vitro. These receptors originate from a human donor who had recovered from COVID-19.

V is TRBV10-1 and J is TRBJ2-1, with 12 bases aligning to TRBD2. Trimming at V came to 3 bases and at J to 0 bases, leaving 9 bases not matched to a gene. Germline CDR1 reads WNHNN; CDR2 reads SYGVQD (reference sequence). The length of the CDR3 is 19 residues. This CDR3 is CASSDLAGGPVGSYNEQFF. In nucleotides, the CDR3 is TGCGCCAGCAGTGATCTAGCGGGAGGGCCCGTTGGCTCCTACAATGAGCAGTTCTTC.

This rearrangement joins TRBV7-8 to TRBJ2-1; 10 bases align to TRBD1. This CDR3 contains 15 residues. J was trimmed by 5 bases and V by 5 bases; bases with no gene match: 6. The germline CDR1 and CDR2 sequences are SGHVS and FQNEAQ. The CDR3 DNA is TGTGCCAGCAGCCCGAGGGGGACAGGGGACAATGAGCAGTTCTTC. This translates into CASSPRGTGDNEQFF.

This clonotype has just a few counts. DNA of the CDR3: TGCAGTGCTAGAACCGACACGCTTGGCACAGATACGCAGTATTTT. It is translated as CSARTDTLGTDTQYF. The chain links TRBV20-1 to TRBJ2-3; unclear D gene. Germline V gene sequence: CDR1 DFQATT, CDR2 SNEGSKA (reference sequence). The CDR3 is 15 residues long. Trimming removed 2 bases at V and 1 base at J, with 13 bases between.

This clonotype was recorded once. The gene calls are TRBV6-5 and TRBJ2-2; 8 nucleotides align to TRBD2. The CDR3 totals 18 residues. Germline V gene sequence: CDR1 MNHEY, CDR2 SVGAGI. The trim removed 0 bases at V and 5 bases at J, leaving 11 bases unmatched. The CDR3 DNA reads TGTGCCAGCAGTTACTCGACGGGAGGGGAGGGGCGGACCGGGGAGCTGTTTTTT. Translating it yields CASSYSTGGEGRTGELFF.

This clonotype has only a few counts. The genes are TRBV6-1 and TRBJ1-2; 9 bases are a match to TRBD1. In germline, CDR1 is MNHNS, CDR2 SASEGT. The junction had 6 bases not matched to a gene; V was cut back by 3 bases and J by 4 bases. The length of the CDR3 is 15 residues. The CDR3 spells CASSDPGQGSYGYTF. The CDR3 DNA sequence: TGTGCCAGCAGTGACCCGGGACAGGGTAGCTATGGCTACACCTTC.

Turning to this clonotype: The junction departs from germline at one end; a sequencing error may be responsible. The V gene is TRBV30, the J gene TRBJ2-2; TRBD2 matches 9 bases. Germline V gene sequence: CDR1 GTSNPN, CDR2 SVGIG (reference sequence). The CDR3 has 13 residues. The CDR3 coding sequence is TGTCCCTGTCGCGGGAGGGCGGCCGGGGAGCTGTTTTTT. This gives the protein CPCRGRAAGELFF.

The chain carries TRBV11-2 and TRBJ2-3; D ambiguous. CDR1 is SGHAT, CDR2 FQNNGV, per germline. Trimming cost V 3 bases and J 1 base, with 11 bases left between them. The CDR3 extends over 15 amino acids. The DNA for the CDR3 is TGTGCCAGCAGCTTTACTTTAGGCGGCACAGATACGCAGTATTTT. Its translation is CASSFTLGGTDTQYF.

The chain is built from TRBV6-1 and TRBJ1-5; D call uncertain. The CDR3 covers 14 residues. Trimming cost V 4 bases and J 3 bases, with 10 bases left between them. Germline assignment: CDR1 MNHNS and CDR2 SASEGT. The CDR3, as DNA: TGTGCCAGCAGTGTGGAGGGCGTCAATCAGCCCCAGCATTTT. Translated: CASSVEGVNQPQHF.

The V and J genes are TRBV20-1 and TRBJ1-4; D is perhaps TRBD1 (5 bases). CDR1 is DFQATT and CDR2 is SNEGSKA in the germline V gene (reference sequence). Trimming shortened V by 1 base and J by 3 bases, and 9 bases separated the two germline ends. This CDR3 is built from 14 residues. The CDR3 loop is CSARVGTANEKLFF. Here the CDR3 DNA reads TGCAGTGCTAGAGTCGGGACGGCTAATGAAAAACTGTTTTTT.

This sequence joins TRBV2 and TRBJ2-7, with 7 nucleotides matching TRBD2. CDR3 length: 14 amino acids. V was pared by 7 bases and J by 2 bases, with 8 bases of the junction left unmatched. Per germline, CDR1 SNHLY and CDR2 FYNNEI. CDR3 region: CASTTGDYPYEQYF. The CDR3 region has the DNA TGTGCCAGCACCACGGGGGACTACCCCTACGAGCAGTACTTC.

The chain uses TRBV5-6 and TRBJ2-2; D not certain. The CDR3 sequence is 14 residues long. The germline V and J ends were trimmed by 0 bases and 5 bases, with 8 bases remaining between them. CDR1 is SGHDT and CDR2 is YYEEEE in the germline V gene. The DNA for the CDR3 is TGTGCCAGCAGCTTGGGCTCGGCGACCGGGGAGCTGTTTTTT. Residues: CASSLGSATGELFF.

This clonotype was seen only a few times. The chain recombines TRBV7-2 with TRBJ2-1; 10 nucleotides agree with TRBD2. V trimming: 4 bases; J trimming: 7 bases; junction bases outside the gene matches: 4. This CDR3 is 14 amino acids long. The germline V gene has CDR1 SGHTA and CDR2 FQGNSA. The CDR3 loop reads CASSSGLAANEQFF. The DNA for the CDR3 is TGTGCCAGCAGCTCTGGACTAGCGGCGAATGAGCAGTTCTTC. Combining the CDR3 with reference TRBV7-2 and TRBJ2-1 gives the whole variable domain GAGVSQSPSNKVTEKGKDVELRCDPISGHTALYWYRQSLGQGLEFLIYFQGNSAPDKSGLPSDRFSAERTGGSVSTLTIQRTQQEDSAVYLCASSSGLAANEQFFGPGTRLTVL.

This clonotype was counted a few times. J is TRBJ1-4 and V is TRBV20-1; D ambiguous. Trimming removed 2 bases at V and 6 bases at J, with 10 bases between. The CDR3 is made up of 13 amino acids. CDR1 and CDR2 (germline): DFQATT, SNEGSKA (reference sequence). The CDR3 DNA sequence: TGCAGTGCTAGACAGAAGGGTTATGAAAAACTGTTTTTT. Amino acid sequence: CSARQKGYEKLFF.

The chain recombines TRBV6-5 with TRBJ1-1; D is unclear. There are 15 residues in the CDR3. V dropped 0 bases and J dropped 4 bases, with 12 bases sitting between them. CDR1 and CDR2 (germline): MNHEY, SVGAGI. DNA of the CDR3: TGTGCCAGCAGTTACTCGGCAGTCAGGAGCACTGAAGCTTTCTTT. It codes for CASSYSAVRSTEAFF.

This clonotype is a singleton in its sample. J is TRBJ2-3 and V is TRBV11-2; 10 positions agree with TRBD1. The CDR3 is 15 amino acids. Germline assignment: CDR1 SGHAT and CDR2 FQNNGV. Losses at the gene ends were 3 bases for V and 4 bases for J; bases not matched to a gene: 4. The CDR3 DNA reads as TGTGCCAGCAGCTTGGGACAGGGGTGGGCAGATACGCAGTATTTT. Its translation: CASSLGQGWADTQYF.

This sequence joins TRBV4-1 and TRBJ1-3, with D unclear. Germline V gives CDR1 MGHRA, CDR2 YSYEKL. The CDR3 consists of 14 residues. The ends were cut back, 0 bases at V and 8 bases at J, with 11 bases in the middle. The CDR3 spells CASSQDNTLDTIYF. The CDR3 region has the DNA TGCGCCAGCAGCCAAGATAACACTTTGGACACCATATATTTT.

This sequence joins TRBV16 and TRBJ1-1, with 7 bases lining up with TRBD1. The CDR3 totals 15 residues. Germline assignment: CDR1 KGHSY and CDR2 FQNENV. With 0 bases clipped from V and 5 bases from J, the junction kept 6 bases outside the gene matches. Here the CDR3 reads CASSQSKGARTEAFF. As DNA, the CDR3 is TGTGCCAGCAGCCAATCAAAGGGGGCTAGGACTGAAGCTTTCTTT.

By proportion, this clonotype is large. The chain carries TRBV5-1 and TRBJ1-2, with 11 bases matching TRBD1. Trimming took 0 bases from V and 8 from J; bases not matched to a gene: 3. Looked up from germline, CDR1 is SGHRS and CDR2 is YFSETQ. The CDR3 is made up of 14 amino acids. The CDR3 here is CASSLGRTGGGYTF. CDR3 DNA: TGCGCCAGCAGCTTGGGACGGACAGGGGGCGGCTACACCTTC.

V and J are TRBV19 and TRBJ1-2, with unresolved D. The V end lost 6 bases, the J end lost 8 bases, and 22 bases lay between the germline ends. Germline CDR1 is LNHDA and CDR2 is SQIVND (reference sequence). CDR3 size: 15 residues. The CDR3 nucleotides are TGTGCCAGTAGCCAACGGGCCCTTTTGACGCTAGGCTACACCTTC. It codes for CASSQRALLTLGYTF.

The CDR3 sequence: CSQRRGTDGYTF. CDR3 DNA: TGCAGTCAAAGGCGGGGGACGGATGGCTACACCTTC. The rearrangement joins TRBV20-1 to TRBJ1-2, with a tentative D call TRBD1 (5 bases). In germline, CDR1 is DFQATT, CDR2 SNEGSKA (reference sequence). Trimming left V 8 bases short and J 6 bases short, with 16 bases between. The length of the CDR3 is 12 residues.